This T cell receptor (beta chain) was obtained from a study of long-term antiretroviral therapy in people with HIV. As concerns this clone: Antigen unknown.

V lost 6 bases, J lost 5 bases, and 11 bases lay in between. Germline V lookup: CDR1 MDHEN, CDR2 SYDVKM. The CDR3 contains 13 residues. General study points: ART was followed by higher diversity that remained below transplant donor controls. HIV repertoire CDR3 lengths ranged less widely than those of controls. Blood dates from the mid-2000s to the late 2010s, possibly under older ART regimens.

Ahead of DNA extraction, samples held roughly 0.9-11 million cryopreserved PBMC each. Researchers ran immunoSEQ v3.0 at survey level. Produced via immunoSEQ multiplex PCR; TCRdb's table is partial and in-frame only. The sample holds under 15,000 clones; over 80% are singletons and the top ten take roughly a sixth. The receptor's source is a man aged 40-55 years with HIV. V usage is TRBV28 and J usage is TRBJ1-5; D might be TRBD1 (6 bases). Source: unsorted PBMCs, taken 3.4 years after starting antiretroviral therapy. In nucleotides, the CDR3 is TGTGCCAGCAGGGACAGCAATTATCAGCCCCAGCATTTT. This translates into CASRDSNYQPQHF. The full variable domain, its missing parts supplied by reference TRBV28 and TRBJ1-5, is DVKVTQSSRYLVKRTGEKVFLECVQDMDHENMFWYRQDPGLGLRLIYFSYDVKMKEKGDIPEGYSVSREKKERFSLILESASTNQTSMYLCASRDSNYQPQHFGDGTRLSIL.